These 12 T cell receptor beta chains came from one sample sequenced in a study of identical twins. TCRdb reprocessed the 5' RACE reads with MiXCR, giving one entry per CDR3 protein. This table has over 550,000 distinct CDR3 sequences, under 8.5% appearing once. The same specimen was also included in a second study, on yellow fever vaccine responses in identical twins.

Sequenced material: PBMCs. Receptors originate from a woman aged 18-29 years in good health.

The chain combines TRBV20-1 with TRBJ1-2, with TRBD1 as a possible D gene (6 bases). The CDR3 is 13 amino acids. Germline CDR1 and CDR2: DFQATT and SNEGSKA (reference sequence). Trimming left V 4 bases short and J 7 bases short, with 16 bases between. In DNA, the CDR3 is TGCAGTGCTACGTTAAGGGGGGGGTTTGGCTACACCTTC. Translating gives CSATLRGGFGYTF.

CDR3 amino acids: CATSSGGISGELFF. CDR3 sequence (DNA): TGTGCCACCAGCAGCGGGGGGATTTCCGGGGAGCTGTTTTTT. This chain connects TRBV15 to TRBJ2-2, with 7 bases fitting TRBD2. The CDR3 has 14 residues. V shed 3 bases and J 6 bases; nucleotides not matched to a gene: 4. Germline loops: CDR1 LNHNV, CDR2 YYDKDF (reference sequence).

This clonotype was observed a handful of times. The chain combines TRBV28 with TRBJ2-2; D is possibly TRBD2 (6 bases). The V end was cut by 6 bases, the J end by 6 bases, with 14 bases between. The CDR3 is 14 residues long. Germline V gives CDR1 MDHEN, CDR2 SYDVKM. The CDR3 region is CASRRRGAAGELFF. DNA of the CDR3: TGTGCCAGCAGACGGAGGGGCGCGGCCGGGGAGCTGTTTTTT.

The V and J genes are TRBV29-1 and TRBJ2-1; no clear D. V was pared by 3 bases and J by 0 bases, with 3 bases between. The CDR3 is made up of 12 amino acids. Germline values: CDR1 SQVTM, CDR2 ANQGSEA. As DNA, the CDR3 is TGCAGCGTTGAGGCCTCCTACAATGAGCAGTTCTTC. It specifies CSVEASYNEQFF.

This clonotype was observed a handful of times. The chain recombines TRBV12-3 or TRBV12-4 with TRBJ2-5; a weak D match, TRBD2 (5 bases). V was shortened by 5 bases and J by 5 bases, with 18 bases between the two germline ends. The CDR3 is 15 residues long. In DNA, the CDR3 is TGTGCCAGCAGTCGCTCGGGGTTCGGCGAGGAGACCCAGTACTTC. Protein: CASSRSGFGEETQYF.

Only a few counts were recorded for this clonotype. The chain joins TRBV10-3 to TRBJ2-1; D possibly matches TRBD1 or TRBD2 (5 bases each). Germline CDR1 ENHRY, CDR2 SYGVKD. V dropped 4 bases and J dropped 8 bases, with 15 bases sitting between them. This CDR3 comprises 14 residues. CDR3 bases: TGTGCCATCAGTGTACGGGACCGTCCAGATGAGCAGTTCTTC. This gives the protein CAISVRDRPDEQFF.

This clonotype was detected many times. This chain links TRBV12-3 or TRBV12-4 with TRBJ1-1; 7 bases map to TRBD1. The CDR3 loop spans 16 amino acids. V lost 5 bases, J lost 0 bases, and 9 bases stayed unmatched. The CDR3 coding sequence is TGTGCCAGCAGTCCGAGACAGGGAATCATGAACACTGAAGCTTTCTTT. Translated: CASSPRQGIMNTEAFF.

The chain employs TRBV6-1 and TRBJ1-5, with 7 bases matching TRBD1. CDR1 and CDR2 from the germline V gene are MNHNS and SASEGT. The CDR3 is 15 residues long. V dropped 4 bases and J dropped 3; count of bases not matched to a gene: 6. For the CDR3, the DNA is TGTGCCAGCAGTGCCTACAGGGGCGACAATCAGCCCCAGCATTTT. As protein: CASSAYRGDNQPQHF.

In its sample, this clonotype was seen a few times. This chain connects TRBV20-1 to TRBJ2-7, with unresolved D. The CDR3 has 11 amino acids. Germline lookup yields CDR1 DFQATT and CDR2 SNEGSKA (reference sequence). The V gene lost 1 base and the J gene lost 3 bases, with 4 bases spanning the gap. The CDR3 coding sequence is TGCAGTGCTAGAGGGGTCTACGAGCAGTACGTC. It specifies CSARGVYEQYV.

This chain connects TRBV20-1 to TRBJ2-1; D not certain. Trimming shortened V by 0 bases and J by 7 bases, and 10 bases separated the two germline ends. The germline gives CDR1 DFQATT, CDR2 SNEGSKA (reference sequence). The CDR3 runs to 13 residues. CDR3 amino acids: CSARDDAENEQFF. CDR3 coding DNA: TGCAGTGCTAGAGATGACGCTGAGAATGAGCAGTTCTTC.

In DNA, the CDR3 is TGTGCCAGCAGTGAAGAACAGGGTTACACAGATACGCAGTATTTT. It codes for CASSEEQGYTDTQYF. The J gene is TRBJ2-3, the V gene TRBV2; D perhaps matches TRBD1 (6 bases). The CDR3 extends over 15 amino acids. Trimming removed 1 base from V and 2 bases from J, with 10 bases in between. Looked up from germline, CDR1 is SNHLY and CDR2 is FYNNEI.

This clonotype was observed a handful of times. J is TRBJ1-1 and V is TRBV12-3 or TRBV12-4; 8 bases fit TRBD1. Losses at the gene ends were 4 bases for V and 1 base for J; bases not matched to a gene: 8. CDR3 length: 16 residues. The CDR3 is CASSWDRRVPNTEAFF. The DNA of the CDR3 is TGTGCCAGCAGTTGGGACAGGCGCGTCCCGAACACTGAAGCTTTCTTT.